A selection of T cell receptor beta chains follows, all from one sample in a study of blood T cell repertoires in COVID-19. Produced via immunoSEQ multiplex PCR; TCRdb's table is partial and in-frame only. The sample yields approximately 140,000 clones, roughly 84% seen once. The specimen sequenced was peripheral blood. The receptors derive from a man aged 70 or older with acute or convalescent COVID-19. Both conserved end residues are part of each CDR3.

V: TRBV2
length: 14
J: TRBJ1-5
CDR3: CASSEEPTGISQHF

V: TRBV29-1
length: 13
J: TRBJ1-2
CDR3: CSAHREGNYGYTF

V: TRBV9
length: 19
J: TRBJ1-3
CDR3: CASSASSGSTLHSGNTIYF

V: TRBV5-1
length: 16
J: TRBJ2-1
CDR3: CASSLVVGQGSHEQFF

V: TRBV23-1
length: 14
J: TRBJ2-4
CDR3: CASNPPGDKNIQYF

V: TRBV27
length: 13
J: TRBJ1-2
CDR3: CASSPTTTSGYTF

V: TRBV11-2
length: 16
J: TRBJ2-2
CDR3: CASSRAARGDTGELFF

V: TRBV4-1
length: 14
J: TRBJ2-1
CDR3: CASSQDAHPGEQFF

V: TRBV7-3
length: 14
J: TRBJ2-3
CDR3: CASSLTSSTDTQYF

V: TRBV19
length: 15
J: TRBJ1-1
CDR3: CASSSDMVLGSEAFF

V: TRBV18
length: 18
J: TRBJ1-1
CDR3: CASSPPWAQGIKGTEAFF